Given below is one TCR beta chain in context. Germline values: CDR1 SGHAT, CDR2 FQNNGV. V was cut by 3 bases and J by 10 bases, with 17 bases left in between. This CDR3 has 14 amino acids. The data belong to a study of blood T cell repertoires in COVID-19. Original handling: Estimation of nucleated cell counts relied on the amplification of reference gene primers. Clones were read by immunoSEQ multiplex PCR, and TCRdb kept only the in-frame ones, dropping some. V and J calls and clone size follow that table, whereas D and trimming were derived from the DNA. The sample consists of approximately 120,000 clones, 85% of them appearing once.

Input material: peripheral blood. This sequence originates from a man at least 80 years old with active or convalescent COVID-19. This chain connects TRBV11-2 to TRBJ2-3; possibly TRBD2 for D (6 bases). CDR3 region: CASSLGLPPIPQYF. In nucleotides, the CDR3 is TGTGCCAGCAGCTTGGGACTTCCACCGATTCCGCAGTATTTT.